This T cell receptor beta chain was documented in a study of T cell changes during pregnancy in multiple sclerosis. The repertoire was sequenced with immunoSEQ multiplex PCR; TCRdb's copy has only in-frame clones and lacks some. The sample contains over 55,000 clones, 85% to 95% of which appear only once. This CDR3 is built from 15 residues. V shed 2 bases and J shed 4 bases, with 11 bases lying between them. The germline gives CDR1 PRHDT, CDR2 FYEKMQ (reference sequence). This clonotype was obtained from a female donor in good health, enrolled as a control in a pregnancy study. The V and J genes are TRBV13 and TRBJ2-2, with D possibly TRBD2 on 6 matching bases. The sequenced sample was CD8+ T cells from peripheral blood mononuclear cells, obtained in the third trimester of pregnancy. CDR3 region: CASSLTAGTTGELFF. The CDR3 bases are TGTGCCAGCAGCTTAACGGCGGGGACCACCGGGGAGCTGTTTTTT.